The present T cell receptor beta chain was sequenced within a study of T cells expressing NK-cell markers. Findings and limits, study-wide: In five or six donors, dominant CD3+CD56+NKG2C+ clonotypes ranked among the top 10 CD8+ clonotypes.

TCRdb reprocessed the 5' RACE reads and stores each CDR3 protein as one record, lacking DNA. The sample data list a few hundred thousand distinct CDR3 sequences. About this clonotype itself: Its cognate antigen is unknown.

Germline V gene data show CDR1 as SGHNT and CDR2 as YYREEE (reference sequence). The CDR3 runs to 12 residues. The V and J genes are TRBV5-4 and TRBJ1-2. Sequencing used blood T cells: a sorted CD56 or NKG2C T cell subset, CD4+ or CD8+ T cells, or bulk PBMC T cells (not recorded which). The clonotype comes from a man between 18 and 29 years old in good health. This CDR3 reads CASSYLNEGYTF. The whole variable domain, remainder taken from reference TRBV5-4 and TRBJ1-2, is ETGVTQSPTHLIKTRGQQVTLRCSSQSGHNTVSWYQQALGQGPQFIFQYYREEENGRGNFPPRFSGLQFPNYSSELNVNALELDDSALYLCASSYLNEGYTFGSGTRLTVV.